This record covers a single T cell receptor (beta chain). The record originates from a study of blood T cell repertoires in COVID-19. Germline-derived CDR1 and CDR2 are SEHNR and FQNEAQ (reference sequence). V was cut by 1 base and J by 1 base, with 7 bases left in between. The CDR3 runs to 14 residues. Generated by immunoSEQ multiplex PCR, the TCRdb table keeps only in-frame clones and is missing some. The sample holds around 28,000 clones, roughly 87% seen once. The sequenced sample was peripheral blood. This TCR came from a man aged 80 or over with acute or convalescent COVID-19. V and J are TRBV7-9 and TRBJ1-1; D remains ambiguous. CDR3 in DNA: TGTGCCAGCAGCTTAGTGACACGGAACACTGAAGCTTTCTTT. Translating it yields CASSLVTRNTEAFF.